This is a list of T cell receptor beta chains from one sample in a study of OX40 agonist ivuxolimab in advanced cancers. Assay: immunoSEQ multiplex PCR; the TCRdb copy retains only in-frame clones and omits some. The profile shows tens of thousands of clones, roughly 84% of them singletons. This specimen was CD4+ or CD8+ T cells sorted from blood, taken in a trial of the OX40 agonist ivuxolimab. The origin of the receptors is an adult with an advanced solid tumor such as melanoma, head and neck, liver or kidney cancer. Both conserved end residues are part of each CDR3. The order of the fields is CDR3 length, clone size, J gene, D gene, V gene, CDR3 DNA, CDR3 protein. D genes are given only for firm matches. Size values are once, few and many counts, or a class for expanded clones, and some rows have none.

14 NA TRBJ2-2 NA TRBV6-5 TGTGCCAGCAGTACTACGACAGACACCGGGGAGCTGTTTTTT CASSTTTDTGELFF
17 NA TRBJ2-1 NA TRBV14 TGTGCCAGCAGCCAAGATCTTATGCGGCGGGGCTACAATGAGCAGTTCTTC CASSQDLMRRGYNEQFF
14 NA TRBJ1-2 NA TRBV28 TGTGCCAGCAAGCGGGGGGGATCTGGCTATGGCTACACCTTC CASKRGGSGYGYTF
14 NA TRBJ2-2 TRBD1 TRBV19 TGTGCCAGTAAGGACAGGGGGCAGGCCGGGGAGCTGTTTTTT CASKDRGQAGELFF
14 NA TRBJ2-7 NA TRBV4-1 TGCGCCAGCAGCCAACGCCCAGGGACCTACGAGCAGTACTTC CASSQRPGTYEQYF
13 once TRBJ2-3 NA TRBV7-2 TGTGCCAGCAGCTTCCGGGCGGCAGATACGCAGTATTTT CASSFRAADTQYF
16 NA TRBJ2-1 TRBD2 TRBV27 TGTGCCAGCAGTTTATCGGGCAGCGGGAGGAGCAATGAGCAGTTCTTC CASSLSGSGRSNEQFF
13 NA TRBJ1-6 TRBD1 TRBV6-1 TGTGCCAGTCATCGGGACAGCAATTCACCCCTCCACTTT CASHRDSNSPLHF
15 NA TRBJ2-3 TRBD1 TRBV9 TGTGCCAGCAGCGTTAGACAGGGTTTCACAGATACGCAGTATTTT CASSVRQGFTDTQYF
14 NA TRBJ1-2 NA TRBV7-8 TGTGCCAGCAGCTTATTGGGAGGGGGGAATGGCTACACCTTC CASSLLGGGNGYTF
13 NA TRBJ2-7 NA TRBV6-1 TGTGCCAGCAGGGGAACAGGGCCCTACGAGCAGTACTTC CASRGTGPYEQYF
11 NA TRBJ2-3 NA TRBV5-1 TGCGCCAGCAGCTTTCAAGATACGCAGTATTTT CASSFQDTQYF
13 NA TRBJ1-1 NA TRBV7-3 TGTGCCAGCAGCACCCAGGAGAACACTGAAGCTTTCTTT CASSTQENTEAFF
16 NA TRBJ2-2 TRBD1 TRBV18 TGTGCCAGCTCACGGAGACAGGGTACGAGTACCGGGGAGCTGTTTTTT CASSRRQGTSTGELFF
12 NA TRBJ1-1 NA TRBV19 TGTGCCAGTAGGCGAGGGGTCACTGAAGCTTTCTTT CASRRGVTEAFF
13 few TRBJ2-4 NA TRBV5-1 TGCGCCAGCAGCTTGGGGGGTAGCCTTATTCAGTACTTC CASSLGGSLIQYF
17 NA TRBJ1-4 TRBD1 TRBV28 TGTGCCAGCAGTGAACCGGGACAGGGGGCGCAGGGTGAAAAACTGTTTTTT CASSEPGQGAQGEKLFF
14 NA TRBJ1-3 NA TRBV7-2 TGTGCCAGCAGCTTAGAAAGGTCTGGAAACACCATATATTTT CASSLERSGNTIYF
14 NA TRBJ1-4 NA TRBV18 TGTGCCAGCCGAGGTGGCAGGGAAAATGAAAAACTGTTTTTT CASRGGRENEKLFF
11 once TRBJ1-1 NA TRBV5-1 TGCGCCAGCAGCGCGACAGGTGAAGCTTTCTTT CASSATGEAFF
15 few TRBJ2-1 NA TRBV5-1 TGCGCCAGCAGCTTGGTGGTAGCCGGGCACAATGAGCAGTTCTTC CASSLVVAGHNEQFF
15 NA TRBJ1-5 TRBD1 TRBV4-3 TGCGCCAGCAGCCAAGCGACAGGGGCCTTTCAGCCCCAGCATTTT CASSQATGAFQPQHF